This TCR beta chain was retrieved from a study of preoperative IRX-2 immunotherapy in early breast cancer. V was cut by 4 bases and J by 7 bases, with 13 bases left in between. The CDR3 runs to 14 residues. CDR1 LNHNV and CDR2 YYDKDF come from the germline V gene (reference sequence). The table came from immunoSEQ multiplex PCR; TCRdb's copy has only in-frame clones and leaves some out. The sample comprises about 42,000 clones, approximately 80% of which are singletons, and over 1% rests with the top ten. This clone was seen a few times. Regarding treatment: preoperative locoregional IRX-2 cytokine immunotherapy. Patients received preoperative, locoregional IRX-2 cytokine immunotherapy in a phase Ib study.

The TCR was taken from a human donor with breast cancer. The chain carries TRBV15 and TRBJ2-2, with a weak D call TRBD2 (6 bases). The source was tumor tissue, collected after IRX-2 immunotherapy. The CDR3 nucleotides read TGTGCCACCAGCATAGGTGGGGGGAGCGGGGAGCTGTTTTTT. Its protein is CATSIGGGSGELFF.